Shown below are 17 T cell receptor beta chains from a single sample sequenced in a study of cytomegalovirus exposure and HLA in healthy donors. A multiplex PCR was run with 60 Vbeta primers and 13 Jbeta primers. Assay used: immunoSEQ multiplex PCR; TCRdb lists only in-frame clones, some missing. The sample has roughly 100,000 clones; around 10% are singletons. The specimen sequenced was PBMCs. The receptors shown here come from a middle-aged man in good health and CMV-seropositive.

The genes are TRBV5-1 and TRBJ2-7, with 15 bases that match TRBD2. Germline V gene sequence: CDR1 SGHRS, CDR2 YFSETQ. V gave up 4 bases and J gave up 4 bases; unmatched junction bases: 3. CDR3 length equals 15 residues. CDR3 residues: CASSTGTSGRYEQYF. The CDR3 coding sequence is TGCGCCAGCAGCACCGGGACTAGCGGGAGGTACGAGCAGTACTTC.

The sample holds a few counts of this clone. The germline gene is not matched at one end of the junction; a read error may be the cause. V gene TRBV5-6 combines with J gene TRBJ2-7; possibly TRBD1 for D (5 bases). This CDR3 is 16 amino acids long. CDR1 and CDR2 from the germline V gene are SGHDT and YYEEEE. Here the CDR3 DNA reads TGTGCTAGCAGCTTGGCCTTGGGGCGGCGGTTCTACGAGCAGTACTTC. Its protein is CASSLALGRRFYEQYF.

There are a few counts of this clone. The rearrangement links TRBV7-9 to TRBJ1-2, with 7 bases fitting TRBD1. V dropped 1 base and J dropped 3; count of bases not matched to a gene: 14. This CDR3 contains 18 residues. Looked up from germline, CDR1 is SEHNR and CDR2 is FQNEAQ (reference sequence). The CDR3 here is CASSLDPRDRALDYGYTF. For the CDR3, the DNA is TGTGCCAGCAGCTTAGACCCTCGCGACAGGGCTTTGGACTATGGCTACACCTTC.

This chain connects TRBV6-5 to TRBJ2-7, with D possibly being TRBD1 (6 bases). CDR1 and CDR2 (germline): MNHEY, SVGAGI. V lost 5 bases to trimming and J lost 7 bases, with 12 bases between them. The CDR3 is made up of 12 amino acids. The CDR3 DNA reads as TGTGCCAGCAGTCAGGGGTATGGAGAGCAGTACTTC. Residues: CASSQGYGEQYF.

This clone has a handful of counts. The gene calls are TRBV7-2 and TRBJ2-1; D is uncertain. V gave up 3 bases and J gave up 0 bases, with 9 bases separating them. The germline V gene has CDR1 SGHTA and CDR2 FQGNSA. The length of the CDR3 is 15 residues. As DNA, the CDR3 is TGTGCCAGCAGCTTGGAGCCTAGCTCCTACAATGAGCAGTTCTTC. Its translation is CASSLEPSSYNEQFF.

CDR3 nucleotide sequence: TGTGCCAGCAGCTTGAGGTTAGCGGGGACCCAAGAGACCCAGTACTTC. Translation gives CASSLRLAGTQETQYF. The chain couples TRBV5-8 to TRBJ2-5; the match to TRBD2 covers 8 bases. V gave up 1 base and J gave up 1 base; unmatched junction bases: 6. The germline gives CDR1 SGHTS, CDR2 YDEGEE. The CDR3 sequence is 16 residues long.

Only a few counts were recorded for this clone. CDR3 DNA sequence: TGTGCCAGCAGCCTGGGACTAGCGGGAGTGGATACGCAGTATTTT. This translates into CASSLGLAGVDTQYF. The chain uses TRBV7-2 and TRBJ2-3; 14 bases are a match to TRBD2. Germline V gene data show CDR1 as SGHTA and CDR2 as FQGNSA. This CDR3 contains 15 residues. The V gene end was trimmed by 5 bases and the J gene end by 6 bases; junction bases not matched to a gene: 4.

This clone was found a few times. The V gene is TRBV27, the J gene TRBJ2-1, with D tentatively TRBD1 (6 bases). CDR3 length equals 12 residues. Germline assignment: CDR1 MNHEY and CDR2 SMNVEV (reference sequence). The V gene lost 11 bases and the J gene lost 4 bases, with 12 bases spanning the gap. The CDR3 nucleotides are TGTGCCTCCAGGGACAATTACAATGAGCAGTTCTTC. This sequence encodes CASRDNYNEQFF.

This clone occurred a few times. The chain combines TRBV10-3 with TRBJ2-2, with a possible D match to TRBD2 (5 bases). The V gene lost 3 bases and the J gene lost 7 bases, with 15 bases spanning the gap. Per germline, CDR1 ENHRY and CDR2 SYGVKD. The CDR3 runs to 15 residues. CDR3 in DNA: TGTGCCATCAGTGATAAGGTGGTGGAGGTCGGGGAGCTGTTTTTT. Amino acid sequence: CAISDKVVEVGELFF.

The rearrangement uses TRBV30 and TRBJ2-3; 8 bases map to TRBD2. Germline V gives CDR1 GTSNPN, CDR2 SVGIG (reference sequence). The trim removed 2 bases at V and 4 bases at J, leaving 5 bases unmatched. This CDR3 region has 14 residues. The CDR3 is CAWSPGLDADTQYF. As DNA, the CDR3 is TGTGCCTGGAGTCCGGGACTAGACGCAGATACGCAGTATTTT.

DNA for the CDR3: TGTGCCAGCAGTCGACTAATAGGCAATGAGCAGTTCTTC. Amino acids: CASSRLIGNEQFF. The chain is built from TRBV28 and TRBJ2-1, with D perhaps TRBD2 (5 bases). Trimming cost V 5 bases and J 6 bases, with 11 bases left between them. Germline-derived CDR1 and CDR2 are MDHEN and SYDVKM. CDR3 size: 13 residues.

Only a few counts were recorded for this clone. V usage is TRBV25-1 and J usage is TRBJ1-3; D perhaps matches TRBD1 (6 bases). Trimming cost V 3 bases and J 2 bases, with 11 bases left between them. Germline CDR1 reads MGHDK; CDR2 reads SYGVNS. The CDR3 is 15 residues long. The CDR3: CASSDPTGTGNTIYF. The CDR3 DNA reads TGTGCCAGCAGTGACCCTACAGGGACTGGAAACACCATATATTTT.

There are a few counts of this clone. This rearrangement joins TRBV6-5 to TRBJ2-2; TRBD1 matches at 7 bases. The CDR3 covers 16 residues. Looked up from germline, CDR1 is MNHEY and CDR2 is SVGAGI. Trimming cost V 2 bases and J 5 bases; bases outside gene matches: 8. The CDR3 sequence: CASSYEQGVKTGELFF. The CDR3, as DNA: TGTGCCAGCAGTTACGAGCAGGGGGTGAAAACCGGGGAGCTGTTTTTT.

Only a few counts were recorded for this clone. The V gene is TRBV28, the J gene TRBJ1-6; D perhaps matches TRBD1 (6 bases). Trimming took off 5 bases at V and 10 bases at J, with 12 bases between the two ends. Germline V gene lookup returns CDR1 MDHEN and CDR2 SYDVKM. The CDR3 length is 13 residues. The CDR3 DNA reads TGTGCCAGCAGTCCGGGGGGGCGGTCACCCCTCCACTTT. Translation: CASSPGGRSPLHF.

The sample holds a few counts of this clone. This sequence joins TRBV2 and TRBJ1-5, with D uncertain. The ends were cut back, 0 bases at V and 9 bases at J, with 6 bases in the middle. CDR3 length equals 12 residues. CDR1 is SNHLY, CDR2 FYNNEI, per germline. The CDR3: CASSEARRPQHF. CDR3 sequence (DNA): TGTGCCAGCAGTGAAGCTAGGAGGCCCCAGCATTTT.

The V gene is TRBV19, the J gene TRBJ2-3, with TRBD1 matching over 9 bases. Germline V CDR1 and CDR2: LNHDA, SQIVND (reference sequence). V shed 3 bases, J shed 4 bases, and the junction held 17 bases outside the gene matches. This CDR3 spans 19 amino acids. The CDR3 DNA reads TGTGCCAGTAGTATCTTCTTAATCGATCCGGGACAGGGCCCAGATACGCAGTATTTT. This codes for CASSIFLIDPGQGPDTQYF.

For the CDR3, the DNA is TGTGCCAGCAGTAGTGGACTAGCGGGAGGAGGGTCCTACGAGCAGTACTTC. Its protein is CASSSGLAGGGSYEQYF. The V call is TRBV5-4, the J call TRBJ2-7, with TRBD2 matching 14 bases. This CDR3 has 17 amino acids. The germline CDR1 and CDR2 sequences are SGHNT and YYREEE (reference sequence). Trimming at V came to 5 bases and at J to 1 base, leaving 8 bases not matched to a gene.